Listed here are 22 T cell receptor beta chains from one sample, sequenced in a study of radiotherapy plus CTLA-4 blockade in lung cancer. The table came from immunoSEQ multiplex PCR; TCRdb's copy has only in-frame clones and leaves some out. There are approximately 97,000 clones in the sample; approximately 83% occur only once, and roughly 0.84% lies in the top ten. Source: peripheral blood, taken from a patient treated with radiotherapy plus ipilimumab. The source of these receptors is a human donor with non-small cell lung cancer who had stable disease on radiotherapy plus ipilimumab.

The genes are TRBV4-1 and TRBJ2-7; D is uncertain. V shed 0 bases and J shed 2 bases, with 14 bases lying between them. Germline V lookup: CDR1 MGHRA, CDR2 YSYEKL. The CDR3 has 16 amino acids. The CDR3 bases are TGCGCCAGCAGCCAAGATCCTGCCCCACAGACCTACGAGCAGTACTTC. It encodes CASSQDPAPQTYEQYF.

The rearrangement uses TRBV18 and TRBJ1-5; D remains unclear. Germline V gene data show CDR1 as KGHSH and CDR2 as LQKENI. V was cut by 2 bases and J by 5 bases, with 7 bases left in between. The CDR3 runs 13 residues. Here the CDR3 DNA reads TGTGCCAGCTCACCAGGAGTGGATCAGCCCCAGCATTTT. It translates to CASSPGVDQPQHF.

This clone was observed a handful of times. The chain links TRBV11-1 to TRBJ1-2; no definite D call. The CDR3 runs 14 residues. Per the germline V gene, CDR1 is SGHAT and CDR2 is FQDESV (reference sequence). Deletions cut 5 bases from V and 0 bases from J, with 10 bases between. In DNA form, the CDR3 reads TGTGCCAGCAGCACCAGCTACACTAACTATGGCTACACCTTC. This gives the protein CASSTSYTNYGYTF.

The CDR3 region is CASRNNEKLFF. Written as DNA, the CDR3 is TGTGCCAGTAGGAACAATGAAAAACTGTTTTTT. The chain combines TRBV19 with TRBJ1-4; no clear D gene. The CDR3 spans 11 residues. Looked up from germline, CDR1 is LNHDA and CDR2 is SQIVND (reference sequence). V dropped 6 bases and J dropped 5 bases, with 4 bases sitting between them.

The rearrangement uses TRBV5-5 and TRBJ1-2, with D unresolved. V lost 7 bases to trimming and J lost 5 bases, with 18 bases between them. The germline gives CDR1 SGHKS, CDR2 YYEKEE (reference sequence). The CDR3 length is 14 residues. For the CDR3, the DNA is TGTGCCAGCTTGGCGCGGACTTCCGTTTATGGCTACACCTTC. Protein product: CASLARTSVYGYTF.

The chain recombines TRBV6-1 with TRBJ1-4; D gene ambiguous. The germline V gene has CDR1 MNHNS and CDR2 SASEGT. The V gene lost 8 bases and the J gene lost 5 bases, with 15 bases spanning the gap. The CDR3 spans 14 residues. CDR3 sequence: CASGRAFGNEKLFF. For the CDR3, the DNA is TGTGCCAGCGGAAGGGCTTTTGGGAATGAAAAACTGTTTTTT.

As DNA, the CDR3 is TGCGCCAGCAGCTTAATGGGGGGGACTGAAGCTTTCTTT. Translated, it gives CASSLMGGTEAFF. The chain joins TRBV5-1 to TRBJ1-1; weak D call: TRBD1 (5 bases). CDR3 length: 13 amino acids. V gave up 2 bases and J gave up 5 bases, with 10 bases separating them. Germline assignment: CDR1 SGHRS and CDR2 YFSETQ.

V and J are TRBV29-1 and TRBJ2-1; D remains unclear. The CDR3 totals 13 residues. V lost 4 bases and J lost 6, with 13 bases in between. The germline V gene has CDR1 SQVTM and CDR2 ANQGSEA. The CDR3 coding sequence is TGCAGCGTTGGAATTCCGGGTAGCAATGAGCAGTTCTTC. It translates to CSVGIPGSNEQFF.

This clone was observed a single time. V and J are TRBV30 and TRBJ1-6; D perhaps matches TRBD1 (6 bases). Trimming took off 5 bases at V and 2 bases at J, with 13 bases between the two ends. Per the germline V gene, CDR1 is GTSNPN and CDR2 is SVGIG (reference sequence). This CDR3 contains 15 residues. CDR3 protein: CAWVNRETYNSPLHF. CDR3 in DNA: TGTGCCTGGGTAAACAGGGAAACCTATAATTCACCCCTCCACTTT. Filled out from reference TRBV30 and TRBJ1-6, the complete variable domain reads SQTIHQWPATLVQPVGSPLSLECTVEGTSNPNLYWYRQAAGRGLQLLFYSVGIGQISSEVPQNLSASRPQDRQFILSSKKLLLSDSGFYLCAWVNRETYNSPLHFGNGTRLTVT.

The chain employs TRBV10-3 and TRBJ1-4; D ambiguous. V lost 6 bases, J lost 0 bases, and 8 bases lay in between. In germline, CDR1 is ENHRY, CDR2 SYGVKD. The CDR3 has 14 amino acids. The CDR3: CAIRPVATNEKLFF. Written as DNA, the CDR3 is TGTGCCATCAGGCCGGTGGCAACTAATGAAAAACTGTTTTTT.

The chain is built from TRBV4-2 and TRBJ2-1, with 8 bases identical to TRBD1. Trimming at V came to 5 bases and at J to 8 bases, leaving 11 bases not matched to a gene. The CDR3 runs 15 residues. Germline CDR1 is LGHNA and CDR2 is YNFKEQ. The CDR3 DNA reads as TGTGCCAGCAGCTCCTCACGGACAGGGCAGGATGAGCAGTTCTTC. As protein: CASSSSRTGQDEQFF.

This sequence joins TRBV5-1 and TRBJ2-2; the match to TRBD2 covers 7 bases. The J segment lost 3 bases and the V segment lost 2 bases, leaving 4 bases of the junction unmatched. Looked up from germline, CDR1 is SGHRS and CDR2 is YFSETQ. This CDR3 comprises 15 residues. CDR3 in amino acids: CASSFQAGHTGELFF. Here the CDR3 DNA reads TGCGCCAGCAGCTTTCAAGCGGGACACACCGGGGAGCTGTTTTTT.

V is TRBV9 and J is TRBJ2-5; possible D gene TRBD1, 6 bases. This CDR3 is built from 16 residues. Per the germline V gene, CDR1 is SGDLS and CDR2 is YYNGEE. V was clipped by 0 bases and J by 0 bases, with 12 bases between them. CDR3 sequence: CASSVGWTEHQETQYF. The DNA of the CDR3 is TGTGCCAGCAGCGTAGGCTGGACAGAGCACCAAGAGACCCAGTACTTC.

The CDR3, as DNA: TGTGCCAGCAGCTTAGATTTGGGCATGGGGGGAGAGACCCAGTACTTC. It translates to CASSLDLGMGGETQYF. The V gene is TRBV7-6, the J gene TRBJ2-5; the D gene is possibly TRBD2 (6 bases). Trimming removed 1 base from V and 4 bases from J, with 16 bases in between. The CDR3 length is 16 residues. The germline gives CDR1 SGHVS, CDR2 FNYEAQ.

The chain couples TRBV28 to TRBJ1-2; D unresolved. Germline V gene sequence: CDR1 MDHEN, CDR2 SYDVKM. V was cut by 10 bases and J by 5 bases, with 11 bases left in between. CDR3 length: 11 amino acids. The CDR3 region is CAIDVVYGYTF. CDR3 nucleotide sequence: TGTGCCATCGATGTCGTATATGGCTACACCTTC.

This chain uses TRBV5-1 with TRBJ1-2; 10 nucleotides align to TRBD1. From germline, CDR1 is SGHRS and CDR2 YFSETQ. The CDR3 loop spans 15 amino acids. Trimming took 4 bases from V and 8 from J; bases not matched to a gene: 11. The CDR3 DNA sequence: TGCGCCAGCAGCCTGCCCACGGGACAGGGGAGCGGCTACACCTTC. Its protein is CASSLPTGQGSGYTF.

This sequence joins TRBV11-1 and TRBJ2-5; maybe TRBD1 (6 bases). Trimming cost V 5 bases and J 4 bases, with 8 bases left between them. The germline gives CDR1 SGHAT, CDR2 FQDESV (reference sequence). CDR3 length: 12 amino acids. The CDR3 loop is CASSPRGETQYF. The DNA of the CDR3 is TGTGCCAGCAGCCCCAGGGGAGAGACCCAGTACTTC.

The chain employs TRBV14 and TRBJ2-3; TRBD2 agrees at 8 bases. V lost 3 bases and J lost 8; bases outside the gene matches: 13. In germline, CDR1 is SGHDN, CDR2 FVKESK. The CDR3 spans 16 residues. The CDR3 protein is CASSQVSGVYSGTQYF. CDR3 bases: TGTGCCAGCAGCCAGGTTAGCGGGGTTTACTCCGGTACGCAGTATTTT.

V usage is TRBV27 and J usage is TRBJ2-2; the match to TRBD2 covers 9 bases. The CDR3 runs 17 residues. Germline V gene sequence: CDR1 MNHEY, CDR2 SMNVEV (reference sequence). V shed 5 bases, J shed 3 bases, and the junction held 10 bases outside the gene matches. The CDR3 loop reads CASSRGERLADTGELFF. The DNA for the CDR3 is TGTGCCAGCAGTCGGGGAGAGCGACTAGCGGACACCGGGGAGCTGTTTTTT.

The genes are TRBV28 and TRBJ1-2; D call uncertain. Between the trimmed V and J ends, which lost 8 bases and 5 bases, there was a span of 24 bases. This CDR3 spans 16 amino acids. Germline CDR1 reads MDHEN; CDR2 reads SYDVKM. CDR3 nucleotides: TGTGCCAGCCAAGAGAGGAGAGCCCTGGGCCTATATGGCTACACCTTC. It specifies CASQERRALGLYGYTF.

The chain recombines TRBV7-3 with TRBJ2-3, with no clear D. The CDR3 has 11 residues. CDR1 SGHTA and CDR2 FQGTGA come from the germline V gene. V lost 4 bases to trimming and J lost 5 bases, with 4 bases between them. CDR3: CASSWGDTQYF. CDR3 DNA sequence: TGTGCCAGCAGCTGGGGAGATACGCAGTATTTT.

In the case of this clone: Germline and junction disagree at one end, which may indicate a read error. Additional DNA sequences in this sample encode the identical CDR3. The chain links TRBV7-3 to TRBJ2-6, with D perhaps TRBD2 (6 bases). The germline V gene has CDR1 SGHTA and CDR2 FQGTGA. This CDR3 is built from 17 residues. The DNA of the CDR3 is TGCGCCAGCAGCCTCGCGACGGGAGTCGGTGGGGCCAACGTCCTGACTTTC. Its protein product is CASSLATGVGGANVLTF.